These 18 T cell receptor beta chains share one sample of origin, sequenced in a study of blood T cell repertoires in COVID-19. The protocol was immunoSEQ multiplex PCR, while the TCRdb copy is restricted to in-frame clones and leaves out a portion. The repertoire has about 98,000 clones, about 85% of them found once; the top ten carry 2% to 2.5%. Sequenced: peripheral blood. The receptor set was obtained from a man aged 50-59 years with active COVID-19.

The DNA for the CDR3 is TGTGCCAGCAGCTTATGGGGAGGGGAACAAGAGACCCAGTACTTC. Translation: CASSLWGGEQETQYF. This chain joins TRBV7-6 and TRBJ2-5; TRBD2 agrees at 7 bases. The junction had 5 bases not matched to a gene; V was cut back by 2 bases and J by 2 bases. This CDR3 comprises 15 residues. In germline, CDR1 is SGHVS, CDR2 FNYEAQ.

This chain uses TRBV7-9 with TRBJ1-2; 7 bases agree with TRBD1. J gave up 8 bases and V 3 bases, and 9 bases lay outside the gene matches. This CDR3 has 14 amino acids. Germline V gives CDR1 SEHNR, CDR2 FQNEAQ (reference sequence). Here the CDR3 reads CASSLGQTSGGYTF. The DNA for the CDR3 is TGTGCCAGCAGCTTGGGACAGACGTCTGGAGGCTACACCTTC.

The chain combines TRBV4-1 with TRBJ2-1, with 8 bases that match TRBD2. Germline V lookup: CDR1 MGHRA, CDR2 YSYEKL. V dropped 1 base and J dropped 5; count of bases not matched to a gene: 10. There are 17 residues in the CDR3. The CDR3, as DNA: TGCGCCAGCAGCCAAGTGCCAGCGGGGGTTTTCAACAATGAGCAGTTCTTC. It codes for CASSQVPAGVFNNEQFF.

The gene calls are TRBV6-5 and TRBJ2-7; 10 nucleotides line up with TRBD1. This CDR3 is 16 amino acids long. Germline CDR1 MNHEY, CDR2 SVGAGI. V was clipped by 2 bases and J by 4 bases; unmatched bases: 8. The CDR3 nucleotides are TGTGCCAGCAGTTACCGTATGACAGGGGGCCTTTACGAGCAGTACTTC. Protein product: CASSYRMTGGLYEQYF.

V gene TRBV15 combines with J gene TRBJ1-5; D is ambiguous. The V gene lost 0 bases and the J gene lost 4 bases, with 16 bases spanning the gap. CDR1 and CDR2 from the germline V gene are LNHNV and YYDKDF (reference sequence). This CDR3 spans 17 amino acids. The CDR3 protein is CATSRDPSWTTNQPQHF. DNA for the CDR3: TGTGCCACCAGCAGAGATCCTAGCTGGACCACTAATCAGCCCCAGCATTTT.

The V and J genes are TRBV7-9 and TRBJ2-7, with 9 bases that match TRBD1. The CDR3 runs 15 residues. The germline V gene encodes CDR1 SEHNR and CDR2 FQNEAQ (reference sequence). The ends lost 4 bases at V and 6 bases at J; junction bases unmatched: 10. This CDR3 is CASSYPPGQGGEQYF. In DNA, the CDR3 is TGTGCCAGCAGCTACCCCCCGGGACAGGGTGGCGAGCAGTACTTC.

The chain uses TRBV2 and TRBJ2-7; 9 bases line up with TRBD2. V was clipped by 7 bases and J by 0 bases; unmatched bases: 4. This CDR3 spans 14 amino acids. Germline-derived CDR1 and CDR2 are SNHLY and FYNNEI. The CDR3 sequence is CASNLLAGSYEQYF. CDR3 sequence (DNA): TGTGCCAGCAATTTACTAGCGGGCTCCTACGAGCAGTACTTC.

The chain recombines TRBV5-1 with TRBJ2-7, with 8 nucleotides matching TRBD2. Germline V gene data show CDR1 as SGHRS and CDR2 as YFSETQ. The CDR3 sequence is 16 residues long. Germline trimming cut 4 bases from V and 1 base from J; bases unmatched to any gene: 10. CDR3 sequence (DNA): TGCGCCAGCAGCCCCCTTGGGGTAGCGGGGTCCTACGAGCAGTACTTC. The encoded protein is CASSPLGVAGSYEQYF.

This clone was detected once. The genes are TRBV2 and TRBJ1-6, with a weak D call TRBD1 (5 bases). The germline CDR1 and CDR2 sequences are SNHLY and FYNNEI. The CDR3 consists of 13 residues. Trimming removed 6 bases from V and 6 bases from J, with 9 bases in between. The CDR3 sequence: CASRAGLNSPLHF. The CDR3 coding sequence is TGTGCCAGCAGGGCAGGGCTTAATTCACCCCTCCACTTT.

The V gene is TRBV7-3, the J gene TRBJ1-3; D possibly corresponds to TRBD1 (5 bases). The CDR3 totals 15 residues. CDR1 and CDR2 from the germline V gene are SGHTA and FQGTGA. V lost 1 base and J 2 bases, leaving 9 bases between the germline ends. The CDR3 coding sequence is TGTGCCAGCAGCTTAATGGGGCAAACTGGAAACACCATATATTTT. Protein: CASSLMGQTGNTIYF.

The chain employs TRBV4-1 and TRBJ2-5; TRBD2 agrees at 10 bases. The CDR3 runs 16 residues. Per germline, CDR1 MGHRA and CDR2 YSYEKL. Trimming took 1 base from V and 4 from J; bases not matched to a gene: 6. CDR3 bases: TGCGCCAGCAGCCAAGCCAGCGGGGGGGCCCCAGAGACCCAGTACTTC. Its translation: CASSQASGGAPETQYF.

The chain uses TRBV13 and TRBJ2-2, with 10 positions matching TRBD1. V was clipped by 6 bases and J by 4 bases; unmatched bases: 5. CDR1 and CDR2 from the germline V gene are PRHDT and FYEKMQ (reference sequence). This CDR3 comprises 15 residues. CDR3 nucleotide sequence: TGTGCCAGCAGTACTTGGACAGGGGGCACCGGGGAGCTGTTTTTT. As protein: CASSTWTGGTGELFF.

This sequence joins TRBV6-2 or TRBV6-3 and TRBJ1-5, with a tentative D call TRBD1 (5 bases). Trimming took 2 bases from V and 0 from J, leaving 8 bases between them. CDR1 is MNHEY and CDR2 is SVGEGT in the germline V gene. CDR3 size: 15 residues. CDR3 in DNA: TGTGCCAGCAGTTACCCAGGGAATAGCAATCAGCCCCAGCATTTT. The encoded protein is CASSYPGNSNQPQHF.

The genes are TRBV6-5 and TRBJ2-7, with D uncertain. The CDR3 runs to 14 residues. Trimming shortened V by 2 bases and J by 0 bases, and 8 bases separated the two germline ends. The germline CDR1 and CDR2 sequences are MNHEY and SVGAGI. The CDR3 protein is CASSYVDCSYEQYF. For the CDR3, the DNA is TGTGCCAGCAGTTACGTCGACTGCTCCTACGAGCAGTACTTC.

The CDR3 here is CASSLETSAGTDTQYF. As DNA, the CDR3 is TGCGCCAGCAGCTTGGAAACTAGTGCTGGCACAGATACGCAGTATTTT. This sequence joins TRBV5-1 and TRBJ2-3; TRBD2 might be the D (5 bases). CDR3 length: 16 residues. Between the trimmed V and J ends, which lost 0 bases and 1 base, there was a span of 12 bases. The germline gives CDR1 SGHRS, CDR2 YFSETQ.

This clone was counted only a few times. The V call is TRBV6-5, the J call TRBJ1-5; TRBD1 matches 8 bases. Germline V lookup: CDR1 MNHEY, CDR2 SVGAGI. The junction had 4 bases not matched to a gene; V was cut back by 8 bases and J by 7 bases. The length of the CDR3 is 12 residues. The CDR3 reads CASRGQGQPQHF. Written as DNA, the CDR3 is TGTGCCAGCCGAGGACAGGGCCAGCCCCAGCATTTT.

The genes are TRBV7-2 and TRBJ2-3; 10 bases match TRBD1. Per germline, CDR1 SGHTA and CDR2 FQGNSA. The CDR3 is 16 residues long. Germline trimming cut 0 bases from V and 4 bases from J; bases unmatched to any gene: 4. The CDR3 coding sequence is TGTGCCAGCAGCTTAGCCGGGACAGGGGCAGCAGATACGCAGTATTTT. This gives the protein CASSLAGTGAADTQYF.

The chain has TRBV12-5 and TRBJ2-1; the D is unclear. Germline lookup yields CDR1 LGHNT and CDR2 FRNRAP. The CDR3 covers 16 residues. V was pared by 1 base and J by 3 bases, with 13 bases between. As DNA, the CDR3 is TGTGCTAGTGGTTTGGGTTTCGGTAGACACTACAATGAGCAGTTCTTC. This gives the protein CASGLGFGRHYNEQFF.